Listed below are T cell receptor beta chains from one sample, sequenced in a study of early T cells in non-severe SARS-CoV-2 infection. TCRdb reanalysed the 5' RACE reads using MiXCR and keeps one entry per CDR3 protein. Among about 77,000 distinct CDR3 sequences listed, 9% to 10% were seen once. The material sequenced was whole blood. The receptors here all came from an adult who was a healthcare worker with PCR-confirmed SARS-CoV-2 infection or an uninfected control (not recorded which). Both conserved end residues are part of each CDR3. The D gene is left open where the match is weak. A clone size is listed for some rows: how often the clone was seen (once, few, many), or a class if it is expanded.

V,D,size,J,CDR3,DNA
TRBV7-2,NA,few,TRBJ2-7,CASRPGVSDEQYF,TGTGCCAGCCGTCCAGGCGTCTCAGACGAGCAGTACTTC
TRBV7-9,NA,many,TRBJ2-3,CASSLVGGSTDTQYF,TGTGCCAGCAGCTTAGTAGGAGGGAGCACAGATACGCAGTATTTT
TRBV5-1,NA,few,TRBJ2-2,CASSFYGHGELFF,TGCGCCAGCAGCTTTTACGGGCACGGGGAGCTGTTTTTT
TRBV6-2/TRBV6-3,NA,NA,TRBJ1-5,CASSWGIGQPQHF,TGTGCCAGCAGTTGGGGAATTGGCCAGCCCCAGCATTTT
TRBV5-8,TRBD1,many,TRBJ2-1,CASSDSGTGLRGQFF,TGTGCCAGCAGCGATTCCGGGACAGGGCTACGGGGGCAGTTCTTC
TRBV28,NA,NA,TRBJ2-2,CASSRLRTGELFF,TGTGCCAGCAGTCGACTCCGAACCGGGGAGCTGTTTTTT
TRBV5-4,NA,NA,TRBJ2-3,CASSLGFGSTDTQYF,TGTGCCAGCAGCTTGGGTTTCGGGAGCACAGATACGCAGTATTTT
TRBV28,NA,few,TRBJ2-7,CASTGPDYEQYF,TGTGCCAGCACCGGACCCGATTACGAGCAGTACTTC
TRBV7-9,NA,few,TRBJ2-5,CASSLKTPQETQYF,TGTGCCAGCAGCTTAAAAACCCCTCAAGAGACCCAGTACTTC
TRBV5-1,NA,NA,TRBJ1-1,CASSPLGTGLTEAFF,TGCGCCAGCAGCCCCCTGGGTACAGGGCTCACTGAAGCTTTCTTT
TRBV14,TRBD2,few,TRBJ2-7,CASSLASGNRYEQYF,TGTGCCAGCAGCCTTGCTAGCGGGAATCGGTACGAGCAGTACTTC
TRBV28,TRBD2,many,TRBJ2-3,CASSFLAGGPEDTQYF,TGTGCCAGCAGTTTTCTGGCGGGAGGGCCGGAAGATACGCAGTATTTT
TRBV12-3/TRBV12-4,NA,many,TRBJ2-7,CASSFRGRYEQYF,TGTGCCAGCAGTTTTCGGGGGAGGTACGAGCAGTACTTC
TRBV12-3/TRBV12-4,NA,once,TRBJ2-1,CASSNLWTGEQFF,TGTGCCAGCAGCAACCTCTGGACTGGTGAGCAGTTCTTC
TRBV18,NA,many,TRBJ2-5,CASSQQETQYF,TGTGCCAGCTCACAACAAGAGACCCAGTACTTC
TRBV10-2,NA,few,TRBJ2-7,CATTTGTYEQYF,TGCGCCACCACGACCGGTACTTACGAGCAGTACTTC
TRBV4-2,TRBD2,many,TRBJ2-1,CASSQPTSAYNEQFF,TGTGCCAGCAGCCAACCGACTAGCGCCTACAATGAGCAGTTCTTC
TRBV9,NA,medium-sized,TRBJ2-1,CASSVGSHPSEQFF,TGTGCCAGCAGCGTAGGATCTCACCCCAGTGAGCAGTTCTTC
TRBV5-1,TRBD1,NA,TRBJ1-4,CASSRRDRVEEKLFF,TGCGCCAGCAGCAGACGGGACAGGGTAGAGGAAAAACTGTTTTTT
TRBV7-2,NA,NA,TRBJ2-4,CASSLPLTAGNIQYF,TGTGCCAGCAGCCTCCCTCTCACAGCCGGAAACATTCAGTACTTC
TRBV11-2,NA,NA,TRBJ1-1,CASSLVSKDTEAFF,TGTGCCAGCAGCTTAGTGTCCAAGGACACTGAAGCTTTCTTT
TRBV9,NA,many,TRBJ2-2,CASSVAGGTGELFF,TGTGCCAGCAGCGTCGCAGGCGGCACCGGGGAGCTGTTTTTT
TRBV6-5,TRBD1,NA,TRBJ1-2,CASRSSGTELNYGYTF,TGTGCCAGCAGATCCTCCGGGACAGAGCTTAACTATGGCTACACCTTC
TRBV6-5,NA,NA,TRBJ2-1,CASSRTWPYNEQFF,TGTGCCAGCAGCAGGACCTGGCCATACAATGAGCAGTTCTTC
TRBV12-3/TRBV12-4,NA,many,TRBJ2-3,CASRYSGPSTDTQYF,TGTGCCAGCAGATATAGCGGACCTAGCACAGATACGCAGTATTTT
TRBV30,NA,many,TRBJ1-5,CAWMADSNQPQHF,TGTGCCTGGATGGCGGATAGCAATCAGCCCCAGCATTTT
TRBV6-5,TRBD1,NA,TRBJ1-2,CASSYLTGGIYGYTF,TGTGCCAGCAGTTACTTGACAGGGGGCATCTATGGCTACACCTTC
TRBV27,TRBD1,NA,TRBJ1-1,CASSPTGVRTEAFF,TGTGCCAGCAGTCCGACAGGGGTTCGTACTGAAGCTTTCTTT